This record covers a single TCR beta chain. This record belongs to a study of T cell responses to AZD1222 COVID-19 vaccine. Method: immunoSEQ multiplex PCR; TCRdb's copy keeps in-frame clones and lacks some. Counted here are more than 150,000 clones, about nine tenths occurring once; the ten biggest clones make up roughly 2%. This CDR3 is 15 amino acids long. The germline gives CDR1 LNHDA, CDR2 SQIVND (reference sequence). Trimming cost V 6 bases and J 4 bases, with 16 bases left between them. The J gene is TRBJ1-3, the V gene TRBV19; D is unclear. The source of this sequence is an adult who received the AZD1222 COVID-19 vaccine. Sample: peripheral blood, taken 28 days after the second AZD1222 dose. CDR3 protein: CASSPPVATGNTIYF. The DNA of the CDR3 is TGTGCCAGTAGCCCTCCGGTGGCCACAGGAAACACCATATATTTT. Full variable domain (remainder filled in from reference TRBV19 and TRBJ1-3): DGGITQSPKYLFRKEGQNVTLSCEQNLNHDAMYWYRQDPGQGLRLIYYSQIVNDFQKGDIAEGYSVSREKKESFPLTVTSAQKNPTAFYLCASSPPVATGNTIYFGEGSWLTVV.